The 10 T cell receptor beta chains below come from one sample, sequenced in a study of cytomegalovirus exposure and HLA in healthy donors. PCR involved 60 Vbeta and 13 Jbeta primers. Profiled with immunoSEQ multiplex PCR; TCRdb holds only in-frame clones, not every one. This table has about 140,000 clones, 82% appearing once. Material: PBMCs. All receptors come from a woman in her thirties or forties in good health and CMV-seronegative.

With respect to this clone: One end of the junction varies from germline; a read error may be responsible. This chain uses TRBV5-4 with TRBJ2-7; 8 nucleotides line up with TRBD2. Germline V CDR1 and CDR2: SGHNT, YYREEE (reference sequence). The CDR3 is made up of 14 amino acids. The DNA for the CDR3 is TGTGTCAGCACTAGCGGTCTAAGCTCCTACGAGCAGTACTTC. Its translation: CVSTSGLSSYEQYF.

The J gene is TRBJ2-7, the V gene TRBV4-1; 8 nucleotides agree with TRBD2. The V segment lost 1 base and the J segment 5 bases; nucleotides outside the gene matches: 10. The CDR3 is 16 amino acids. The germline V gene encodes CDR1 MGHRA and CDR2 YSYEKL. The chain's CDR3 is CASSQVIAGLGNEQYF. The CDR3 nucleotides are TGCGCCAGCAGCCAAGTTATAGCGGGATTGGGCAACGAGCAGTACTTC.

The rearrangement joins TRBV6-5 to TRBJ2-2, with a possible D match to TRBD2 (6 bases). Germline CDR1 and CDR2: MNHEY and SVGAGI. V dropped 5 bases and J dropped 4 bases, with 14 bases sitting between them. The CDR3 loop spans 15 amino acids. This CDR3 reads CASSPDARGTGELFF. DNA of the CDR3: TGTGCCAGCAGTCCGGACGCGCGGGGCACCGGGGAGCTGTTTTTT.

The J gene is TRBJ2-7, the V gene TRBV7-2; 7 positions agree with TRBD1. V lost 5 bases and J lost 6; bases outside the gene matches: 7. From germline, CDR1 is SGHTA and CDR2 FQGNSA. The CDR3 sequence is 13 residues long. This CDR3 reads CASSNGQALEQYF. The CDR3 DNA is TGTGCCAGCAGCAACGGACAGGCTCTCGAGCAGTACTTC. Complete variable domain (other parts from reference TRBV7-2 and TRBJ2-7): GAGVSQSPSNKVTEKGKDVELRCDPISGHTALYWYRQSLGQGLEFLIYFQGNSAPDKSGLPSDRFSAERTGGSVSTLTIQRTQQEDSAVYLCASSNGQALEQYFGPGTRLTVT.

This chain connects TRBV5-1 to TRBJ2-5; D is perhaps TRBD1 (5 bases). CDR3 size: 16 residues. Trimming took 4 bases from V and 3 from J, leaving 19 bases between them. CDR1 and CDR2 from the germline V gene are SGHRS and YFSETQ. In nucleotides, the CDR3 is TGCGCCAGCAGCCCTCTCACAGGCGGACGCGAAGAGACCCAGTACTTC. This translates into CASSPLTGGREETQYF.

The CDR3 sequence is CASTWGQSYEQYF. CDR3 nucleotide sequence: TGTGCCAGCACCTGGGGGCAGTCCTACGAGCAGTACTTC. The chain has TRBV28 and TRBJ2-7, with TRBD1 as a possible D gene (6 bases). This CDR3 has 13 amino acids. Germline V gene lookup returns CDR1 MDHEN and CDR2 SYDVKM. Between the trimmed V and J ends, which lost 7 bases and 1 base, there was a span of 11 bases.

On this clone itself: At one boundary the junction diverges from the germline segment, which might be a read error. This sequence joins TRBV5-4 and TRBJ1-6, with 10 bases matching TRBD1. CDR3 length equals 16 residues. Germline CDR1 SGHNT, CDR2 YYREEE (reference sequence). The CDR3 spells CASRLGTGVNNSPLHF. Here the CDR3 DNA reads TGTGCCAGCAGATTGGGGACAGGGGTGAATAATTCACCCCTCCACTTT.

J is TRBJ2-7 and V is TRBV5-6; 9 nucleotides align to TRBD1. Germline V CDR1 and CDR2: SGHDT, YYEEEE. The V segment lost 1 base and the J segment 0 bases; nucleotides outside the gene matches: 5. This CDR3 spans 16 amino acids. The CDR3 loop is CASSLFDRGYSYEQYF. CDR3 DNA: TGTGCCAGCAGCTTGTTTGACAGGGGGTACTCCTACGAGCAGTACTTC. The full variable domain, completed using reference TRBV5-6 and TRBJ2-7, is DAGVTQSPTHLIKTRGQQVTLRCSPKSGHDTVSWYQQALGQGPQFIFQYYEEEERQRGNFPDRFSGHQFPNYSSELNVNALLLGDSALYLCASSLFDRGYSYEQYFGPGTRLTVT.

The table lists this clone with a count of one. CDR3 DNA: TGTGCCAGCAGTTTAAGGGGGGGGGCGAACACTGAAGCTTTCTTT. Residues: CASSLRGGANTEAFF. This chain uses TRBV27 with TRBJ1-1; the D gene is possibly TRBD1 (6 bases). The CDR3 is made up of 15 amino acids. Deletions cut 2 bases from V and 1 base from J, with 11 bases between. CDR1 is MNHEY and CDR2 is SMNVEV in the germline V gene (reference sequence).

In DNA, the CDR3 is TGTGCCAGCAGTTTTGGGGGACAGGGGGCTTGGGAGCAGTACTTC. Protein sequence: CASSFGGQGAWEQYF. This chain uses TRBV6-5 with TRBJ2-7, with 12 bases aligning to TRBD1. CDR1 is MNHEY and CDR2 is SVGAGI in the germline V gene. This CDR3 has 15 residues. The V and J ends lost 4 bases and 7 bases, in that order; junction bases with no gene match: 8.